What follows describes a single TCR beta chain. These data are taken from a study of blood T cell repertoires in COVID-19. Across the whole study: From T cells, B-cell-depleted T cells, or PBMCs came the material, which was cDNA or gDNA.

Germline CDR1 KGHSH, CDR2 LQKENI. The CDR3 runs to 18 residues. The V and J ends lost 3 bases and 0 bases, in that order; junction bases with no gene match: 8. In the original processing: Estimation of nucleated cell counts was performed using reference gene primer amplification. Libraries were prepared by immunoSEQ multiplex PCR; TCRdb keeps only in-frame clonotypes and omits some of them. That table is the source of V, J and clone size, and D and trimming were worked out from the DNA. Of about 410,000 clones in the sample, about 91% are singletons; the top ten hold roughly 1.6%. The source is a woman aged 35 to 49 with COVID-19, enrolled during active disease. This chain uses TRBV18 with TRBJ2-1, with 10 bases identical to TRBD2. The sample taken for sequencing was peripheral blood. The DNA of the CDR3 is TGTGCCAGCTCACCTCTCGGGACTAGCGAGAGCTCCTACAATGAGCAGTTCTTC. As protein: CASSPLGTSESSYNEQFF. The variable domain in full, with the rest retrieved from reference TRBV18 and TRBJ2-1, is NAGVMQNPRHLVRRRGQEARLRCSPMKGHSHVYWYRQLPEEGLKFMVYLQKENIIDESGMPKERFSAEFPKEGPSILRIQQVVRGDSAAYFCASSPLGTSESSYNEQFFGPGTRLTVL.